This section outlines one T cell receptor beta chain sequence together with its context. This specimen belongs to a study of blood T cell repertoires in COVID-19. Looking at the study overall: Acute and convalescent COVID-19 specimens originated in the United States, Italy and Spain.

Assignment of participants to cohorts was predicated upon participant-reported clinical history. Donors in Cohort 3 who had recovered were those with two negative PCRs, healthcare professional clearance, or resolution of their symptoms. Trimming cost V 6 bases and J 9 bases, with 11 bases left between them. The germline V gene has CDR1 DFQATT and CDR2 SNEGSKA (reference sequence). The CDR3 runs 10 residues. The data were produced by immunoSEQ multiplex PCR, yet TCRdb's version contains in-frame clones alone and is incomplete. Of 200,000 to 250,000 clones in the sample, about 81% were seen once. The specimen sequenced was PBMCs or T cells enriched from blood (not recorded which). The rearrangement joins TRBV20-1 to TRBJ2-5; no reliable D call. The receptor's source is a man aged 35-49 years who had recovered from COVID-19. CDR3 region: CSAPQSAQYF. Here the CDR3 DNA reads TGCAGTGCCCCCCAGTCCGCCCAGTACTTC.